This TCR beta chain came from a study of PD-L1 blockade in urothelial cancer. Overall study: The median T cell count in blood samples was roughly 140,000.

Profiling relied on immunoSEQ multiplex PCR, and the TCRdb table lists in-frame clones only, not all of them. The data contain 35,000 to 55,000 clones, roughly 78% of them seen just once; the ten biggest clones take up around 13%. CDR1 is SGHTA and CDR2 is FQGNSA in the germline V gene. This CDR3 has 15 amino acids. J lost 3 bases, V lost 5 bases, and 9 bases had no gene match. Documented time point: peripheral blood 6 weeks after treatment start. The genes are TRBV7-2 and TRBJ2-7; 8 positions agree with TRBD2. Here the sequenced sample was PBMCs, taken around atezolizumab (anti-PD-L1) treatment. This TCR derives from a man aged 55 to 70 with urothelial cancer. For the CDR3, the DNA is TGTGCCAGCAGCCCACGGGGGGGCACAGACTACGAGCAGTACTTC. This gives the protein CASSPRGGTDYEQYF.